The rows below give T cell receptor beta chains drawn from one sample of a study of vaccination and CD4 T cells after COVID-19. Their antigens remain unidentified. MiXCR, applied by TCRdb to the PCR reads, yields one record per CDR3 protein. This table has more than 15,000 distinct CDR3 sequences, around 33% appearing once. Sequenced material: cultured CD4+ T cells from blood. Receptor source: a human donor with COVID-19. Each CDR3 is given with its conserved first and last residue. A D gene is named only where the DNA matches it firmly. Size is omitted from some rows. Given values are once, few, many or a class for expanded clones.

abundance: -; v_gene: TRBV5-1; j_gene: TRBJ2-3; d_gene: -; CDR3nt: TGCGCCAGCAGCCCAAGCACAGATACGCAGTATTTT; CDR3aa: CASSPSTDTQYF
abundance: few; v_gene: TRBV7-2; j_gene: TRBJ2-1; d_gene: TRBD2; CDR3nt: TGTGCCAGCAGCCGCCCCGGGGCTAGCGGGGACAATGAGCAGTTCTTC; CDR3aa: CASSRPGASGDNEQFF
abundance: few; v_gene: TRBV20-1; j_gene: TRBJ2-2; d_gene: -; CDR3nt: TGCAGTGCTAGAGAAACAGGCCCCGGGGAGCTGTTTTTT; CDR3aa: CSARETGPGELFF
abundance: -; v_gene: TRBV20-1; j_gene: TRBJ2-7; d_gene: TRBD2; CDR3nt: TGCAGCTTAGCGGGGGGGCCCTACGAGCAGTACTTC; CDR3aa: CSLAGGPYEQYF
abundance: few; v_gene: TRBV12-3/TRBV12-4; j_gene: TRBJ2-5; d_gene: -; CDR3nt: TGTGCCAGCAGTTCGCCGATGAATTTGGGACCCTGGGAGACCCAGTACTTC; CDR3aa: CASSSPMNLGPWETQYF
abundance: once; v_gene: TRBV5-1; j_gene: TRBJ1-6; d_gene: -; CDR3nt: TGCGCCAGCAGCTTGGAGTTCTCCTATAATTCACCCCTCCACTTT; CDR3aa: CASSLEFSYNSPLHF
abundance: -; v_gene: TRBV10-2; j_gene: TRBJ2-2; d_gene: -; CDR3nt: TGCGCCAGCATCAGGGACACCGGGGAGCTGTTTTTT; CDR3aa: CASIRDTGELFF
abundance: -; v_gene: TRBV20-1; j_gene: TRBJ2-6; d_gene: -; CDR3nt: TGCAGTGTCCCTGGCTTGAGCTCTGGGGCCAACGTCCTGACTTTC; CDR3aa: CSVPGLSSGANVLTF
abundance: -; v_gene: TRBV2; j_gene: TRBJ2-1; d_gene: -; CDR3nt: TGTGCCAGCAGTAGAACGGGTCAGGTCAATGAGCAGTTCTTC; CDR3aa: CASSRTGQVNEQFF
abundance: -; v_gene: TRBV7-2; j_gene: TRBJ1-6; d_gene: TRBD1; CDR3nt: TGTGCCAGCAGCCAGCCAGGGACAGGGCGATCACCCCTCCACTTT; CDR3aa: CASSQPGTGRSPLHF
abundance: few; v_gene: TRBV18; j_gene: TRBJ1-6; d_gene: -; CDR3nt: TGTGCCAGCTCTCTCCGGGAGACCAATTCACCCCTCCACTTT; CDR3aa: CASSLRETNSPLHF
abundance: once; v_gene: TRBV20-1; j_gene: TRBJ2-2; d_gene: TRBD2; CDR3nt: TGCAGTGCTAGAGATCTTGCGGGACTAGCGGGGGCCGGGGAGCTGTTTTTT; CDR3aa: CSARDLAGLAGAGELFF
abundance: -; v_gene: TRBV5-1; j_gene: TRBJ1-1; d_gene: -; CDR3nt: TGCGCCAGCAGCTTGGACACAGGGATGAACACTGAAGCTTTCTTT; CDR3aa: CASSLDTGMNTEAFF
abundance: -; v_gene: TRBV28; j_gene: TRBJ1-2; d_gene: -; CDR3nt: TGTGCCAGCAGTTCCACGGGGGCCGGCTATGGCTACACCTTC; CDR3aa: CASSSTGAGYGYTF
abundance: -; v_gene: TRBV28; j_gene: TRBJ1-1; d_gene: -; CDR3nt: TGTGCCAGCAGTTTGGTCCTTCGGGCTGAAGCTTTCTTT; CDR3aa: CASSLVLRAEAFF
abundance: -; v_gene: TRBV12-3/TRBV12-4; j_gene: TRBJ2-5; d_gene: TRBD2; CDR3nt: TGTGCCAGCAGTTTAGGTCGACTAGCGGGGTTCCAAGAGACCCAGTACTTC; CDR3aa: CASSLGRLAGFQETQYF
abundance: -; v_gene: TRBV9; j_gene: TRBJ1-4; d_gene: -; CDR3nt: TGTGCCAGCAGCCCCAGGGAAACTAATGAAAAACTGTTTTTT; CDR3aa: CASSPRETNEKLFF
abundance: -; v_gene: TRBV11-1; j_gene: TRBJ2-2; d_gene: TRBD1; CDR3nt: TGTGCCAGCAGCTTCGGCATGCGACAGGGGAAGTCCGGCAGGGAGCTGTTTTTT; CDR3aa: CASSFGMRQGKSGRELFF
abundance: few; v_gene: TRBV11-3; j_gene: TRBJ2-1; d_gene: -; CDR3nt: TGTGCCAGCAGCTTAGGAGGCGTCTCCTACAATGAGCAGTTCTTC; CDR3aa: CASSLGGVSYNEQFF
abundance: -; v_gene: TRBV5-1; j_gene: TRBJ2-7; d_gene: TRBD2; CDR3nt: TGCGCCAGCAGCTTGGCTTTAGCGGGGGCCGAGCAGTACTTC; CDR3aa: CASSLALAGAEQYF
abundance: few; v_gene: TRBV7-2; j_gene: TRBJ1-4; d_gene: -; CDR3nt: TGTGCCGTTACCCGGACGGGGAATGAAAAACTGTTTTTT; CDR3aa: CAVTRTGNEKLFF
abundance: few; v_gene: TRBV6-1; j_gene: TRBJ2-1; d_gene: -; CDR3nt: TGTGCCAGCAAACTACAGGGCGGGAATGAGCAGTTCTTC; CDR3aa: CASKLQGGNEQFF
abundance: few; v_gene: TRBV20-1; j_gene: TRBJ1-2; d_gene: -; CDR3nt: TGCAGTGCTGGAGACAGTGTGGACTATGGCTACACCTTC; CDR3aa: CSAGDSVDYGYTF
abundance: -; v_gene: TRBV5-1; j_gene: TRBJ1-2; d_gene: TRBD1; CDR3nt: TGCGCCAGCAGCCGTACGGGACAGGGGGAAGGGGGCGGCTACACCTTC; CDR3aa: CASSRTGQGEGGGYTF
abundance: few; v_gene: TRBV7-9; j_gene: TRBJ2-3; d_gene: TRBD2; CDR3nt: TGTGCCAGCAGTCCTGTCGGGCGGGGGGGCGGAGATACGCAGTATTTT; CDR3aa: CASSPVGRGGGDTQYF
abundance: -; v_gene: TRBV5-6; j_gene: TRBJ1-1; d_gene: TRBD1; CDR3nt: TGTGCCAGCAGCTTGGTTCCCGGGACAGGGCCTACTGAAGCTTTCTTT; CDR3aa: CASSLVPGTGPTEAFF
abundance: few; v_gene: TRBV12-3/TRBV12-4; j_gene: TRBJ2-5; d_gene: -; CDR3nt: TGTGCCAGCAGTTTACTCGGGGTAGGGGAGACCCAGTACTTC; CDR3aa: CASSLLGVGETQYF
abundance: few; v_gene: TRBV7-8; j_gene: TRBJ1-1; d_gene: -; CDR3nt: TGTGCCAGCAGCCCCTCAGGGAAAGACACTGAAGCTTTCTTT; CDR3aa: CASSPSGKDTEAFF
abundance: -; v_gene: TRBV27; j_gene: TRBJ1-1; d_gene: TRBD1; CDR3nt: TGTGCCAGCAGTTTAGAGGGGGCAAACACTGAAGCTTTCTTT; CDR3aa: CASSLEGANTEAFF
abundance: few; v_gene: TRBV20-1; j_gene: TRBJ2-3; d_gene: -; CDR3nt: TGCAGTGCTAGAGGGACTGACGGGGATACGCAGTATTTT; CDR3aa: CSARGTDGDTQYF
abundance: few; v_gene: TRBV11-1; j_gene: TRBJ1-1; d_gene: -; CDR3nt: TGTGCCAGCAGCTTAGTCGAGGCCGCTGAAGCTTTCTTT; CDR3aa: CASSLVEAAEAFF
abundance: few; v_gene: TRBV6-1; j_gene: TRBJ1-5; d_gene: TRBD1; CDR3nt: TGTGCCAGCTTGGCTGACAGGGGCAATCAGCCCCAGCATTTT; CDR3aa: CASLADRGNQPQHF
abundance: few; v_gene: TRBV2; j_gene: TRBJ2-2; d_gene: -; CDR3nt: TGTGCCAGCAGTGAAGCGCGTACCGGGGAGCTGTTTTTT; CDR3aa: CASSEARTGELFF
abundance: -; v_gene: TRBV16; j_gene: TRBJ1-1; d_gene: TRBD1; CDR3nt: TGTGCCAGCAGCCAGGAGGGACAGGCGAGGACTGAAGCTTTCTTT; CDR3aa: CASSQEGQARTEAFF
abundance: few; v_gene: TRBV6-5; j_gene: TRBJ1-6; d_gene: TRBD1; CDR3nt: TGTGCCAGCAGTTACTCAACGGGACAGGGGTCCTCCTCCTATAATTCACCCCTCCACTTT; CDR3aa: CASSYSTGQGSSSYNSPLHF
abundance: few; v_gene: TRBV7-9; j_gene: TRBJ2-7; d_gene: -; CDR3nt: TGTGCCAGCAGCTTATATCCAGTAAGCTCCTACGAGCAGTACTTC; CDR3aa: CASSLYPVSSYEQYF
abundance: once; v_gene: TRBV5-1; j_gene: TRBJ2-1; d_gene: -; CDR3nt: TGCGCCAGCAGCTTGGGTGTGGGCCTCTACAATGAGCAGTTCTTC; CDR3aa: CASSLGVGLYNEQFF
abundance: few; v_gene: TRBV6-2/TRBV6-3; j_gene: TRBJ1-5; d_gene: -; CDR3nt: TGTGCCAGCAGTCCAGGGAATAGCAATCAGCCCCAGCATTTT; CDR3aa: CASSPGNSNQPQHF
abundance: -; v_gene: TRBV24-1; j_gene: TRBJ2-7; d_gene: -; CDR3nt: TGTGCCACCAGTGCGACCCAGAACTACGAGCAGTACTTC; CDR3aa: CATSATQNYEQYF
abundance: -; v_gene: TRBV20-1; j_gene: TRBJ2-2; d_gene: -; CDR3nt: TGCAGTGCTAGAGATTTGGCTAACGGGGGATCGGACACCGGGGAGCTGTTTTTT; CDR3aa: CSARDLANGGSDTGELFF
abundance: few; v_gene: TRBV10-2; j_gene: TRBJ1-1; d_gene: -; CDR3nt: TGCGCCAGCAGTGAGGCGCAGGGAAGCGGAACTGAAGCTTTCTTT; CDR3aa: CASSEAQGSGTEAFF
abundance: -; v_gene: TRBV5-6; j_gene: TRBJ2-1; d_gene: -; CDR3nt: TGTGCCAGCACCCCGGATCGGTTAATAATTGGAAATGAGCAGTTCTTC; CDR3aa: CASTPDRLIIGNEQFF
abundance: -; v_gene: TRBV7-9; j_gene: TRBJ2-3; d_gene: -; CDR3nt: TGTGCCTCAGGGAACACAGATACGCAGTATTTT; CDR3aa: CASGNTDTQYF
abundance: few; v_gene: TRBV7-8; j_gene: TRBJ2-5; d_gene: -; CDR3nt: TGTGCCAGCAGCTTATTGGGTCAGCAAGAGACCCAGTACTTC; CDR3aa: CASSLLGQQETQYF
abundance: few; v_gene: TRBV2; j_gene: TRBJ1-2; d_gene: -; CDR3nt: TGTGCCAGCACGACTGAAAACTATGGCTACACCTTC; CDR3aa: CASTTENYGYTF
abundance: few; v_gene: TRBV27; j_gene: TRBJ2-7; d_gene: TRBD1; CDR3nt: TGTGCCAGCAGTTGGTCAGGGGGCGGGTACGAGCAGTACTTC; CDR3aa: CASSWSGGGYEQYF
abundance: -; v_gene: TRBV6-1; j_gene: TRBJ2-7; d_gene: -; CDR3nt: TGTGCCAGCAGTAAAGGGACACCTCCCTACGAGCAGTACTTC; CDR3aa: CASSKGTPPYEQYF
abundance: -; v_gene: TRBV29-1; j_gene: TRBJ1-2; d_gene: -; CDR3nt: TGCAGCGTTGAAGATATCCATGGCTACACCTTC; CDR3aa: CSVEDIHGYTF
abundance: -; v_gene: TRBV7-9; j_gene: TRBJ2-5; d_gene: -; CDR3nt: TGTGCCAGCAGCCCGACTAGACAAAGCCAAGAGACCCAGTACTTC; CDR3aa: CASSPTRQSQETQYF
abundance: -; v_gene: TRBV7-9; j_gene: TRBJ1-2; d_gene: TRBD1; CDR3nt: TGTGCCAGCAGCTTAGTGGGACAGGGGGGCTATGGCTACACCTTC; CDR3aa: CASSLVGQGGYGYTF
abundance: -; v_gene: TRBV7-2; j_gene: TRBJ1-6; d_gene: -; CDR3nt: TGTGCCAGCAGCGGGAACCTTCAGAGCTCCTATAATTCACCCCTCCACTTT; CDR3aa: CASSGNLQSSYNSPLHF
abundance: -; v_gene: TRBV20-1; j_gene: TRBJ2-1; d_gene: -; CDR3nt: TGCAGTGCTAGGCGACATTCAGACAATGAGCAGTTCTTC; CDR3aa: CSARRHSDNEQFF
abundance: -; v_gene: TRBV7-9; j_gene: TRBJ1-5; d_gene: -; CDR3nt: TGTGCCAGCAGCTTAGATGGGGTGGGCAATCAGCCCCAGCATTTT; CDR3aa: CASSLDGVGNQPQHF
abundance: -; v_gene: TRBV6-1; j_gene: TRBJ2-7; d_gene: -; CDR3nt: TGTGCCAGCAGTGAAAGGCGACCCCAGGGGCCTGAGCAGTACTTC; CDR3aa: CASSERRPQGPEQYF
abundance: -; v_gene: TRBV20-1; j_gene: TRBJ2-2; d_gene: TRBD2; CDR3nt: TGCAGTGCGAGAGCGGGGGGTAACACCGGGGAGCTGTTTTTT; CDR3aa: CSARAGGNTGELFF
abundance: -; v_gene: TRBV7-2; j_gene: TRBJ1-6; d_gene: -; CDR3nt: TGTGCCAGCAGCTTACAGGACTATAATTCACCCCTCCACTTT; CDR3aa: CASSLQDYNSPLHF
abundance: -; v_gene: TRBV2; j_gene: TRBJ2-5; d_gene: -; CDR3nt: TGTGCCAGCAGTGAGTGGTCGGAGACCCAGTACTTC; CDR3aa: CASSEWSETQYF
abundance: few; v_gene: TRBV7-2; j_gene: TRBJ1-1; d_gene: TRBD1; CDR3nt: TGTGCCAGCAGCTTATTAGGGGGCTCTGAAGCTTTCTTT; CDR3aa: CASSLLGGSEAFF